The rows below give T cell receptor beta chains drawn from one sample of a study of cytomegalovirus exposure and HLA in healthy donors. Profiled with immunoSEQ multiplex PCR; TCRdb holds only in-frame clones, not every one. The sample consists of 150,000 to 200,000 clones, 60% to 80% of them appearing once. The sample consisted of PBMCs. The receptors come from a woman aged 45 to 65 in good health and CMV-seropositive. Both conserved end residues are part of each CDR3. Each record gives: CDR3 DNA, CDR3 protein, D gene, J gene, V gene, clone size. D genes are given only for firm matches. Clone size is stated in some rows and not others, as once, few, many or a class when expanded.

TGTGCCTGGAGTCGAGAGGGCCGACAGGGTGAAAAACTGTTTTTT CAWSREGRQGEKLFF TRBD1 TRBJ1-4 TRBV30 .
TGTGCCAGCAATAAAGAGCAGGGTTCAGACACTGAAGCTTTCTTT CASNKEQGSDTEAFF . TRBJ1-1 TRBV2 .
TGTGCCAGCAGCCTGACAAGGGGGGGCAATGAGCAGTTCTTC CASSLTRGGNEQFF . TRBJ2-1 TRBV14 .
TGTGCCAGCAGTGCGGTGGCAGGGATGGTTTCTGAGCAGTTCTTC CASSAVAGMVSEQFF . TRBJ2-1 TRBV6-1 .
TGTGCCAGCAGGGGACAAGCGTCTGGGGCCAACGTCCTGACTTTC CASRGQASGANVLTF . TRBJ2-6 TRBV2 .
TGTGCCAGCAGCTTTTCCCCCAGACAGGGCAATGAGCAGTTCTTC CASSFSPRQGNEQFF TRBD1 TRBJ2-1 TRBV5-5 .
TGTGCCCCCTGGGGGTCGGGACTCCGCGACTTCTATGGCTACACCTTC CAPWGSGLRDFYGYTF . TRBJ1-2 TRBV6-7 few
TGTGCCAGCAGACCTAGAGGGGGTAACTATGGCTACACCTTC CASRPRGGNYGYTF . TRBJ1-2 TRBV2 .
TGTGCCAGCAGCTTATCAGCGGGTCCCACCTACGAGCAGTACTTC CASSLSAGPTYEQYF . TRBJ2-7 TRBV7-8 .
TGCGCCAGCAGCCGCACTACCGGGACAGGGGGTACTAACTATGGCTACACCTTC CASSRTTGTGGTNYGYTF TRBD1 TRBJ1-2 TRBV4-3 .
TGCGCCAGCAGCTCGTCCGGGACAGGGGCGAAAGAGACCCAGTACTTC CASSSSGTGAKETQYF TRBD1 TRBJ2-5 TRBV5-1 .
TGTGCCAGCAGCCCACTAGCGGACAATGAGCAGTTCTTC CASSPLADNEQFF TRBD2 TRBJ2-1 TRBV9 .
TGTGCCAGCAGCCCTAAAAACAGGAACACTGAAGCTTTCTTT CASSPKNRNTEAFF . TRBJ1-1 TRBV5-6 once
TGTGCCAGCTCACAGTCCCGGGACAGGGGGATCTACGAGCAGTACTTC CASSQSRDRGIYEQYF TRBD1 TRBJ2-7 TRBV18 .
TGTGCCGGCATCGCCCAGGGTAGGTCTCGGACTGAAGCTTTCTTT CAGIAQGRSRTEAFF . TRBJ1-1 TRBV2 .
TGTGCCAGCAGTTTATATCGCCCCAAAGGAGGCACTGAAGCTTTCTTT CASSLYRPKGGTEAFF . TRBJ1-1 TRBV27 few
TGTGCCAGCACCCCAGGGGTTCTAGCGGGAGAGTCGAGCACAGATACGCAGTATTTT CASTPGVLAGESSTDTQYF TRBD2 TRBJ2-3 TRBV28 .
TGTGCCAGCAGCGCAGTTTCAGGGGGCACTGAAGCTTTCTTT CASSAVSGGTEAFF TRBD1 TRBJ1-1 TRBV2 .
TGTGCCAGCAGCCCCAGGGTCAAAGAGACCCAGTACTTC CASSPRVKETQYF . TRBJ2-5 TRBV11-2 .
TGCGCCAGCAGCTCCACAGGGACAGATACGCAGTATTTT CASSSTGTDTQYF . TRBJ2-3 TRBV5-1 .
TGCAGCGTTCAGACAGGGGGCGGCTATGGCTACACCTTC CSVQTGGGYGYTF TRBD1 TRBJ1-2 TRBV29-1 .
TGTGCCAGTAGTTTCCAGGGGAACACTGAAGCTTTCTTT CASSFQGNTEAFF . TRBJ1-1 TRBV19 .
TGCGCCAGCAGTGATTGGGGGGGGACGGCAGATACGCAGTATTTT CASSDWGGTADTQYF TRBD2 TRBJ2-3 TRBV10-1 .
TGTGCCACCCGGGGGATAGCGGGGGGGCTAAAACGGCAGTTCTTC CATRGIAGGLKRQFF TRBD2 TRBJ2-1 TRBV18 .
TGTGCTAGTGGTTTGGTGCCCCCCCGGTATGAGGTCCCCTCCTACGAGCAGTACTTC CASGLVPPRYEVPSYEQYF . TRBJ2-7 TRBV12-5 .
TGTGCCATTAGATACGGAGTCTCTGGAAACACCATATATTTT CAIRYGVSGNTIYF . TRBJ1-3 TRBV6-1 .
TGTGCCAGCAGTTCCTCCGACAGGACCTACGAGCAGTACTTC CASSSSDRTYEQYF . TRBJ2-7 TRBV6-5 .
TGTGCCAGCAGTTCGGCGGGAGGGCCCTACGAGCAGTACTTC CASSSAGGPYEQYF TRBD2 TRBJ2-7 TRBV6-5 .
TGTGCCAGCAGCTTAGCGGCGGGAGGCTCCTACGAGCAGTACTTC CASSLAAGGSYEQYF TRBD2 TRBJ2-7 TRBV7-2 .
TGTGCCAGCAGTTACTCTGTCTCCCGAGCCAAAAACATTCAGTACTTC CASSYSVSRAKNIQYF . TRBJ2-4 TRBV6-5 few
TGTGCCAGCAGCGTAGGAGTAGGACAGGGGACCTACGAGCAGTACTTC CASSVGVGQGTYEQYF TRBD1 TRBJ2-7 TRBV9 .
TGCGCCAGCAGCCAACTAGCGGGGGGCGACACAGATACGCAGTATTTT CASSQLAGGDTDTQYF TRBD2 TRBJ2-3 TRBV5-1 .
TGTGCCAGCAGCTTACCCCCCGCGGGGAACACTGAAGCTTTCTTT CASSLPPAGNTEAFF . TRBJ1-1 TRBV7-2 .
TGTGCCAGCAGTGAACACGGTTCAGGGAGCAATCAGCCCCAGCATTTT CASSEHGSGSNQPQHF . TRBJ1-5 TRBV6-1 .
TGTGCCAGTAGTAGGGGAGACAGGGGTCCCCGACTTTTTCTAGCCAAAAACATTCAGTACTTC CASSRGDRGPRLFLAKNIQYF TRBD1 TRBJ2-4 TRBV19 .
TGTGCCAGCAGCCAAGATAATTTTTCCTACAATGAGCAGTTCTTC CASSQDNFSYNEQFF . TRBJ2-1 TRBV4-2 .
TGTGCCAGCAGCGGGGGGGACCAGCGGGGGACCGGGGCCAACGTCCTGACTTTC CASSGGDQRGTGANVLTF TRBD2 TRBJ2-6 TRBV7-2 .
TGTGCCTGGAGTGCTCAAAGAGGGACAGCGTCCTTCTACGAGCAGTACTTC CAWSAQRGTASFYEQYF TRBD1 TRBJ2-7 TRBV30 once
TGTGCCAGCAGAACAGGGAACACCATATATTTT CASRTGNTIYF . TRBJ1-3 TRBV2 .
TGCAGCGTCAGAGGTAGGACAGGGGGCTACGAGCAGTACTTC CSVRGRTGGYEQYF TRBD1 TRBJ2-7 TRBV29-1 few
TGTGCCAGCAGTTACTCGAGGCAGCTAAACAATGAGCAGTTCTTC CASSYSRQLNNEQFF . TRBJ2-1 TRBV6-6 .
TGTGCCAGCAGTAGAATACAGGGGGCCGCAGATACGCAGTATTTT CASSRIQGAADTQYF TRBD1 TRBJ2-3 TRBV2 once
TGTGCCAGCTCGGCTACAGGGGGCGCGGGTCAGCCCCAGCATTTT CASSATGGAGQPQHF TRBD1 TRBJ1-5 TRBV6-5 .
TGCGCCAGCAGCCAAGATCCGTACACCTCCTACGAGCAGTACTTC CASSQDPYTSYEQYF . TRBJ2-7 TRBV4-1 .
TGTGCCAGCAGCTTACCTGGCCCCTACAATGAGCAGTTCTTC CASSLPGPYNEQFF . TRBJ2-1 TRBV7-9 .
TGCGCCAGCAGCCTGGCCGGGATATCAGAGGAAAAACTGTTTTTT CASSLAGISEEKLFF . TRBJ1-4 TRBV5-1 .
TGTGCCAGCAGCTTAGACAGGGGGGGAGAGACCCAGTACTTC CASSLDRGGETQYF . TRBJ2-5 TRBV7-6 .
TGCAGCGTTGAAGCGGGAGTGGTTGATGAGCAGTTCTTC CSVEAGVVDEQFF . TRBJ2-1 TRBV29-1 few
TGTGCCAGCAGCTTGGGGGGGACAGTTAACACTGAAGCTTTCTTT CASSLGGTVNTEAFF TRBD1 TRBJ1-1 TRBV5-4 .
TGTGCCAGCAGTCGCAGGACAGGAGGGGGAGGGACCCAGTACTTC CASSRRTGGGGTQYF . TRBJ2-5 TRBV2 .
TGTGCCAGCAGCTCTGGAGGGTCTGGAAACACCATATATTTT CASSSGGSGNTIYF . TRBJ1-3 TRBV7-2 .
TGTGCCAGCTCACCAGGAACAGGGGCCACCGGGGAGCTGTTTTTT CASSPGTGATGELFF TRBD1 TRBJ2-2 TRBV18 .
TGTGCCAGCAGTGAAGGACAGGGCCTCTTTAACTATGGCTACACCTTC CASSEGQGLFNYGYTF TRBD1 TRBJ1-2 TRBV6-1 .